This TCR beta chain emerged from a study of control samples from healthy donors and cancer patients (TCRdb year 2020). The receptor library was made with the immunoSEQ multiplex PCR assay. The source is immuneACCESS, and TCRdb retained only in-frame sequences with V and J called. Part of the clones is not carried over; for the studies checked, unresolved V genes explain less than half of this, and the remainder is unexplained. Present in this sample are approximately 150,000 clones, approximately 92% of which were seen just once. The ten largest clones add up to approximately 3.4% of the sample. V is pruned by 2 bases and J by 8 bases, leaving 14 bases of the junction without a gene match. The cysteine opens and the phenylalanine closes a CDR3 of 18 amino acids. The only DNA kept is the CDR3, 54 bases in frame from the first base. In the germline V gene, CDR1 corresponds to MGHDK and CDR2 to SYGVNS.

As for this clone: It lacks a known antigen. No qualities accompany the bases; no much larger clone lies one base away.

The sequenced sample consisted of blood. The sequence came from a man aged 25-40 years in good health. The chain couples TRBV25-1 to TRBJ1-6, with 8 central nucleotides matching TRBD1. The CDR3 protein sequence reads: CASSEKSRGTGVYSPLHF. The sequenced DNA is TGTGCCAGCAGTGAAAAAAGTAGGGGGACAGGAGTATATTCACCCCTCCACTTT.